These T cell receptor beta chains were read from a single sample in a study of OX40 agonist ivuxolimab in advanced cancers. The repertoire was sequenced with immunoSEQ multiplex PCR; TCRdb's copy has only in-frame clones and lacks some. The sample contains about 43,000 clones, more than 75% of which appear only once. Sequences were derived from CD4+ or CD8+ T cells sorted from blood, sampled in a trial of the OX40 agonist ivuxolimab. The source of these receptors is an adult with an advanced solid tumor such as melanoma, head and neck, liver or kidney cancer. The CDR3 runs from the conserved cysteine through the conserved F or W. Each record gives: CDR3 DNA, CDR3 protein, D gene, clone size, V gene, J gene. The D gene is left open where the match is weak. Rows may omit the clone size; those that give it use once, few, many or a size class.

TGCGCCAGCAGCTTAGAAGGGTCCGAGCAGTACTTC	CASSLEGSEQYF	-	-	TRBV4-3	TRBJ2-7
TGTGCCAGCAGCCCATGGGGGTCGGGGCCCTCAGAGACCCAGTACTTC	CASSPWGSGPSETQYF	-	-	TRBV27	TRBJ2-5
TGTGCCAGCAGCCTAAGGGACAGGGAGGTCGAGCAGTACTTC	CASSLRDREVEQYF	TRBD1	-	TRBV5-8	TRBJ2-7
TGTGCCAGTAGTGAGTCCCCCCGTACAGATACGCAGTATTTT	CASSESPRTDTQYF	-	-	TRBV19	TRBJ2-3
TGTGCCAGCAGGCGGGACAGCAATCAGCCCCAGCATTTT	CASRRDSNQPQHF	-	-	TRBV28	TRBJ1-5
TGTGCCAGCAGTCAACAGGGTTGGGGGAATTCACCCCTCCACTTT	CASSQQGWGNSPLHF	-	once	TRBV7-8	TRBJ1-6
TGCGCCAGCAGCTTATCGGGAAAGAATGAAAAACTGTTTTTT	CASSLSGKNEKLFF	-	few	TRBV5-1	TRBJ1-4
TGTGCCAGCAGTTCAATAGCGGGGGGTTACAATGAGCAGTTCTTC	CASSSIAGGYNEQFF	TRBD2	-	TRBV27	TRBJ2-1
TGTGCCAGCAGCCAACGGACAGACGGAACAGATACGCAGTATTTT	CASSQRTDGTDTQYF	-	-	TRBV5-4	TRBJ2-3
TGTGCCAGCAGTGGAACAGGGTCGCGGGAGACCCAGTACTTC	CASSGTGSRETQYF	-	-	TRBV6-1	TRBJ2-5
TGTGCCAGCTCACCTGGGACAGGGGAAGGAAACACCATATATTTT	CASSPGTGEGNTIYF	TRBD1	-	TRBV18	TRBJ1-3
TGTGCCAGCTCACCGACAGGGACGGACGGAAACACCATATATTTT	CASSPTGTDGNTIYF	TRBD1	-	TRBV18	TRBJ1-3
TGTGCCAGCAGCTTAAGGGGCGGGAACACAGATACGCAGTATTTT	CASSLRGGNTDTQYF	-	-	TRBV13	TRBJ2-3
TGTGCCAGCAGTGAACAGGTGGGCGAGCAGTACTTC	CASSEQVGEQYF	-	-	TRBV13	TRBJ2-7
TGTGCCAGCAGTTACGGGACTAGCGGGACCAATGAGCAGTTCTTC	CASSYGTSGTNEQFF	TRBD2	-	TRBV6-5	TRBJ2-1
TGTGCCAGCAGCTTTAGCGTAAGCTACGAGCAGTACTTC	CASSFSVSYEQYF	-	-	TRBV7-9	TRBJ2-7
TGTGCCAGCAGTTACTGGGACAAAAATGAAAAACTGTTTTTT	CASSYWDKNEKLFF	-	-	TRBV6-6	TRBJ1-4
TGCGCCAGCAGCCAACCCGGGGGGGTCTATGGCCACACCTTC	CASSQPGGVYGHTF	-	-	TRBV4-1	TRBJ1-2
TGTGCCAGCAGTGCAGGACAGGACGCGAACACCGGGGAGCTGTTTTTT	CASSAGQDANTGELFF	TRBD1	-	TRBV6-1	TRBJ2-2
TGTGCCAGCAGGCCCCCGGGACTAGACCCCTACGAGCAGTACTTC	CASRPPGLDPYEQYF	TRBD2	-	TRBV27	TRBJ2-7
TGCAGCGGGGGGACAGGAAACTATGGCTACACCTTC	CSGGTGNYGYTF	TRBD1	once	TRBV29-1	TRBJ1-2
TGTGCCAGCCGAAACCATGATAGCAATCAGCCCCAGCATTTT	CASRNHDSNQPQHF	-	-	TRBV7-2	TRBJ1-5
TGTGCCAGCAGCCGCGGGGGGAGGGGCGGCACTGAAGCTTTCTTT	CASSRGGRGGTEAFF	-	-	TRBV5-6	TRBJ1-1
TGTGCCAGCAGTACCCTCTGGGATACGCAGTATTTT	CASSTLWDTQYF	-	-	TRBV6-1	TRBJ2-3
TGTGCCAGCAACCCCCGAACAGGGTATGATGGCTACACCTTC	CASNPRTGYDGYTF	-	-	TRBV7-2	TRBJ1-2
TGTGCCAGCAGCCGGGCCGGACTACCCACAGATACGCAGTATTTT	CASSRAGLPTDTQYF	-	-	TRBV13	TRBJ2-3
TGTGCCAGCAGCGCTAGCCCGACAGACCTCAGGGCCTCTGGAAACACCATATATTTT	CASSASPTDLRASGNTIYF	-	-	TRBV13	TRBJ1-3
TGTGCCAGTACCCCATCGACAGGCGGCACCGGGGAGCTGTTTTTT	CASTPSTGGTGELFF	-	-	TRBV19	TRBJ2-2